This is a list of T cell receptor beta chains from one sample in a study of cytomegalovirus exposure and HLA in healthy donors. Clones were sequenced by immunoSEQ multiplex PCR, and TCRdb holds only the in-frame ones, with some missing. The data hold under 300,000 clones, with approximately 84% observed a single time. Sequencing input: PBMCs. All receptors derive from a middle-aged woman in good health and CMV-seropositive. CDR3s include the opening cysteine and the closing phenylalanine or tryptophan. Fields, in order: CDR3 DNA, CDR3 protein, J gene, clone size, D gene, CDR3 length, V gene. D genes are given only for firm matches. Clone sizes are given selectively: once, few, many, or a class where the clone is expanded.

TGTGCCAGCAGTTACACGGGGGGAAGTCAGCCCCAGCATTTT CASSYTGGSQPQHF TRBJ1-5 NA NA 14 TRBV6-5
TGTGCCAGCAGCTTAATTGACAGGGGAGACACTGAAGCTTTCTTT CASSLIDRGDTEAFF TRBJ1-1 few TRBD1 15 TRBV11-2
TGTGCCAGTAGTCCGGGACAGGGGCAGAGCTCCTACGAGCAGTACTTC CASSPGQGQSSYEQYF TRBJ2-7 once TRBD1 16 TRBV19
TGTGCCAGCAAACCATCGGGGATGGGAGGGAGTCAGTACTTC CASKPSGMGGSQYF TRBJ2-4 NA TRBD2 14 TRBV5-6
TGTGCCAGTAGCACAAACAGGGTAGGGAACACTGAAGCTTTCTTT CASSTNRVGNTEAFF TRBJ1-1 few NA 15 TRBV19
TGTGCCAGCAGCTTAGATTCACCGGGGACATCGAACTATGGCTACACCTTC CASSLDSPGTSNYGYTF TRBJ1-2 few NA 17 TRBV11-3
TGTGCCAGCAGCCAGCGGGAGGGCTACACCTTC CASSQREGYTF TRBJ1-2 NA NA 11 TRBV5-6
TGTGCCAGCAGTGAGGAGGGACGTCAGCCCCAGCATTTT CASSEEGRQPQHF TRBJ1-5 few NA 13 TRBV6-1
TGTGCCAGCAGCTTAGTAGGGGTTGGTGAGCAGTTCTTC CASSLVGVGEQFF TRBJ2-1 NA NA 13 TRBV7-9
TGTGCCAGCAGCCCAGGGGGTACTGGGGCCAACGTCCTGACTTTC CASSPGGTGANVLTF TRBJ2-6 NA TRBD1 15 TRBV7-2
TGCGCCAGCAGCTTGGTGGAGCGCCTGAACACTGAAGCTTTCTTT CASSLVERLNTEAFF TRBJ1-1 NA NA 15 TRBV5-1
TGCGCCAGCAGTGATATCGGCTACGAGCAGTACTTC CASSDIGYEQYF TRBJ2-7 NA NA 12 TRBV10-2
TGTGCCAGCAGCTTGAAAGCCAACCTTGGGACAGGGGACTATGGCTACACCTTC CASSLKANLGTGDYGYTF TRBJ1-2 NA TRBD1 18 TRBV7-9
TGTGCCAGCAGTTACTCGACGGGATCTTTCTACGAGCAGTACTTC CASSYSTGSFYEQYF TRBJ2-7 NA NA 15 TRBV6-5
TGTGCCAGCAGCGTCGGACTAGCGGGAGACAATGAGCAGTTCTTC CASSVGLAGDNEQFF TRBJ2-1 NA TRBD2 15 TRBV9
TGCAGCGTTGCGACAGCCCTTGGAGCTGAAGCTTTCTTT CSVATALGAEAFF TRBJ1-1 NA NA 13 TRBV29-1
TGCGCCAGCAGCTTGGCCGCAGGGGGCCAACAGCCCCAGCATTTT CASSLAAGGQQPQHF TRBJ1-5 NA TRBD1 15 TRBV5-1
TGTGCCAGCAGCTTAACGGGAGGTAGGACAGATACGCAGTATTTT CASSLTGGRTDTQYF TRBJ2-3 NA TRBD2 15 TRBV11-2
TGTGCCAGCAGCCTAGACGACGGAACGGGCTACACCTTC CASSLDDGTGYTF TRBJ1-2 NA NA 13 TRBV6-5
TGTGCCAGCAGTTTATTACCGGGAACCACAGATACGCAGTATTTT CASSLLPGTTDTQYF TRBJ2-3 few NA 15 TRBV28
TGTGCCAGCAGCAAGATGGACACCCGAAACACTGAAGCTTTCTTT CASSKMDTRNTEAFF TRBJ1-1 NA NA 15 TRBV7-9
TGTGCCAGCACTTATCACGGGAGGGTAAGCTACAATGAGCAGTTCTTC CASTYHGRVSYNEQFF TRBJ2-1 NA TRBD2 16 TRBV28
TGTGCCAGCAGTTACGGCGCGGGGAATGAGCAGTTCTTC CASSYGAGNEQFF TRBJ2-1 NA NA 13 TRBV6-5
TGTGCCAGCAGCCCGGGGCGTTTTAAGGACAGGGGGAATCAGCCCCAGCATTTT CASSPGRFKDRGNQPQHF TRBJ1-5 once TRBD1 18 TRBV7-2
TGCGCCAGCAGCTGGACGGGACAGGCGAACACTGAAGCTTTCTTT CASSWTGQANTEAFF TRBJ1-1 NA TRBD1 15 TRBV5-1
TGTGCCAGCAGCTCGAGAGGATCCGAGCAGTACTTC CASSSRGSEQYF TRBJ2-7 NA NA 12 TRBV5-6
TGTGCCAGTAGTAGTGAGTCGCTTTACGAGCAGTACTTC CASSSESLYEQYF TRBJ2-7 NA NA 13 TRBV19
TGTGCCAGCAGCGGTGCAGGGGATCGAGAGACCCAGTACTTC CASSGAGDRETQYF TRBJ2-5 NA NA 14 TRBV11-3
TGTGCCAGCGCGACAGGGGGGTCCGGGGAGCTGTTTTTT CASATGGSGELFF TRBJ2-2 few TRBD1 13 TRBV27
TGCGCCAGCAGCCCGCGGGGTGGTAGCGGGAGTTCATCCTACAATGAGCAGTTCTTC CASSPRGGSGSSSYNEQFF TRBJ2-1 NA TRBD2 19 TRBV5-1
TGTGCCAGCAGCTATTCCAAACAGGGAAACACTGAAGCTTTCTTT CASSYSKQGNTEAFF TRBJ1-1 NA NA 15 TRBV7-8
TGTGCTAGTGGTCCATCTACGGGACAGCCTCAGTACTTC CASGPSTGQPQYF TRBJ2-4 NA TRBD1 13 TRBV12-5
TGTGCCAGCACCACCCAGGAGAACACTGAAGCTTTCTTT CASTTQENTEAFF TRBJ1-1 NA NA 13 TRBV11-2
TGTGCCAGCAGTCCCCCGGGACAGGTCTACGAGCAGTACTTC CASSPPGQVYEQYF TRBJ2-7 NA TRBD1 14 TRBV28
TGTGCCAGCAGCCTAAGCCGGGATAGCAATCAGCCCCAGCATTTT CASSLSRDSNQPQHF TRBJ1-5 NA NA 15 TRBV28
TGTGCCAGCAGCTTAGTCGGGACAGGCTACGAGAACCAAGAGACCCAGTACTTC CASSLVGTGYENQETQYF TRBJ2-5 NA TRBD1 18 TRBV11-1
TGTGCCAGCAACTCAGGGCAGAAAAACACCGGGGAGCTGTTTTTT CASNSGQKNTGELFF TRBJ2-2 NA NA 15 TRBV9
TGCGCCAGCAGCCCGCAAGCAGCGGGAGGGAACGAGCAGTACTTC CASSPQAAGGNEQYF TRBJ2-7 NA TRBD2 15 TRBV5-1
TGTGCCAGCAGCTTATCCGGGACAGCGGACGAGCAGTACTTC CASSLSGTADEQYF TRBJ2-7 NA TRBD1 14 TRBV7-9
TGTGCCAGTAGCCTCAAACTGAGTCTCCGGGGGGCTTACTCTGGAAACACCATATATTTT CASSLKLSLRGAYSGNTIYF TRBJ1-3 NA NA 20 TRBV19
TGTGCCAGCAGCCCCGCTGGGTGGCTAGCGGGAGAGGGCGATGAGCAGTTCTTC CASSPAGWLAGEGDEQFF TRBJ2-1 NA TRBD2 18 TRBV11-1
TGTGCCAGCCAGGTCGGGACAGGGTACCGAAACACCATATATTTT CASQVGTGYRNTIYF TRBJ1-3 NA TRBD1 15 TRBV11-3
TGTGCCAGCAGCCCCAGAGAGAGACTAGCGGGGAACGAGACCCAGTACTTC CASSPRERLAGNETQYF TRBJ2-5 NA TRBD2 17 TRBV7-9
TGCGCCAGCGGAGGACAGGGTGGACAGACCCAGTACTTC CASGGQGGQTQYF TRBJ2-5 NA TRBD1 13 TRBV5-1
TGTGCCAGCAGTTACCGACCGGGACACACCTATGGCTACACCTTC CASSYRPGHTYGYTF TRBJ1-2 NA NA 15 TRBV6-5
TGTGCCAGCAGCCAGGACAGGGAAGCTGAAGCTTTCTTT CASSQDREAEAFF TRBJ1-1 NA TRBD1 13 TRBV9
TGTGCCAGCAGTTATCGGGAATCCGTATACGAGCAGTACTTC CASSYRESVYEQYF TRBJ2-7 NA NA 14 TRBV6-5
TGTGCCAGCAGGGTATATCAGAATGAGCAGTTCTTC CASRVYQNEQFF TRBJ2-1 NA NA 12 TRBV21-1
TGTGCCACCAGCAGCGGCCGGGCGGGGAACACCGGGGAGCTGTTTTTT CATSSGRAGNTGELFF TRBJ2-2 NA NA 16 TRBV15
TGTGCCATCAGTGAGATACAGGGTGACGGCTACACCTTC CAISEIQGDGYTF TRBJ1-2 NA NA 13 TRBV10-3
TGTGCCAGTACCCCCTCCCCGGGGACATGGTACGAGCAGTACTTC CASTPSPGTWYEQYF TRBJ2-7 NA NA 15 TRBV19
TGTGCCTGGGCTAGCGGCAATGAGCAGTTCTTC CAWASGNEQFF TRBJ2-1 NA TRBD2 11 TRBV30
TGCGCCAGCAGCCAAGATTGGGCCAGCCCCCTATCTTACGGCAATGAGCAGTTCTTC CASSQDWASPLSYGNEQFF TRBJ2-1 NA NA 19 TRBV4-3
TGTGCCAGCAGCGTCCTCGGGGAGGCCGGGGAGCTGTTTTTT CASSVLGEAGELFF TRBJ2-2 few NA 14 TRBV9
TGTGCCAGCAGCCTACAGGTCTCCTACGAGCAGTACTTC CASSLQVSYEQYF TRBJ2-7 NA NA 13 TRBV7-9
TGTGCCAGCAGTGATGGGGGGAGGGACAATGAGCAGTTCTTC CASSDGGRDNEQFF TRBJ2-1 NA TRBD2 14 TRBV6-1
TGTGCCAGCAGTGAAGGACAGCACACTGAAGCTTTCTTT CASSEGQHTEAFF TRBJ1-1 NA NA 13 TRBV6-4
TGTTCCAGCAGACCGGACAGGGGAAGAACTGAAGCTTTCTTT CSSRPDRGRTEAFF TRBJ1-1 NA TRBD1 14 TRBV7-9
TGTGCCAGCAGCTTACCGGGTCAAGTCGAGCAGTTCTTC CASSLPGQVEQFF TRBJ2-1 NA NA 13 TRBV11-1